These T cell receptor beta chains were read from a single sample in a study of vaccination effects on CD4 cells after COVID-19. Profiled with immunoSEQ multiplex PCR; TCRdb holds only in-frame clones, not every one. Of about 41,000 clones listed, roughly 76% are singletons. Antigens for these TCRs are unknown. This sample comprised CD4+ T cells from PBMCs cultured with HCoV-OC43 spike peptides, obtained before COVID-19 vaccination. The receptor source for this set is a human donor who received a COVID-19 vaccine. Both conserved end residues are part of each CDR3. D genes are given only for firm matches. Clone size appears in some rows only: once, few, many, or a class for an expanded clone.

CDR3 length: 15
D gene: -
V gene: TRBV13
J gene: TRBJ2-7
clone size: -
CDR3 protein: CASSPKWRDSYEQYF
CDR3 DNA: TGTGCCAGCAGCCCCAAATGGCGGGACTCCTACGAGCAGTACTTC

CDR3 length: 15
D gene: TRBD1
V gene: TRBV5-1
J gene: TRBJ1-4
clone size: -
CDR3 protein: CASSSGQALNEKLFF
CDR3 DNA: TGCGCCAGCAGCTCTGGACAGGCGCTTAATGAAAAACTGTTTTTT

CDR3 length: 17
D gene: TRBD2
V gene: TRBV7-2
J gene: TRBJ2-1
clone size: -
CDR3 protein: CASSLAASGSSYNEQFF
CDR3 DNA: TGTGCCAGCAGCTTAGCGGCTAGCGGGAGCTCCTACAATGAGCAGTTCTTC

CDR3 length: 14
D gene: -
V gene: TRBV18
J gene: TRBJ1-6
clone size: -
CDR3 protein: CASSPGHGNSPLHF
CDR3 DNA: TGTGCCAGCTCACCGGGACACGGGAATTCACCCCTCCACTTT

CDR3 length: 15
D gene: TRBD2
V gene: TRBV10-3
J gene: TRBJ2-7
clone size: many
CDR3 protein: CAISERVVAGGEQYF
CDR3 DNA: TGTGCCATCAGTGAGAGGGTGGTAGCGGGGGGCGAGCAGTACTTC

CDR3 length: 15
D gene: -
V gene: TRBV5-1
J gene: TRBJ2-1
clone size: -
CDR3 protein: CASSPDASSYNEQFF
CDR3 DNA: TGCGCCAGCAGCCCGGACGCGAGCTCCTACAATGAGCAGTTCTTC

CDR3 length: 11
D gene: -
V gene: TRBV3-1/TRBV3-2
J gene: TRBJ2-7
clone size: -
CDR3 protein: CASSSSYEQYF
CDR3 DNA: TGTGCCAGTAGTAGCTCCTACGAGCAGTACTTC

CDR3 length: 15
D gene: TRBD2
V gene: TRBV18
J gene: TRBJ2-3
clone size: -
CDR3 protein: CASSPSGGSTDTQYF
CDR3 DNA: TGTGCCAGCTCACCGTCGGGGGGAAGCACAGATACGCAGTATTTT

CDR3 length: 13
D gene: -
V gene: TRBV12-3/TRBV12-4
J gene: TRBJ1-1
clone size: -
CDR3 protein: CASSLWGNTEAFF
CDR3 DNA: TGTGCCAGCAGTTTGTGGGGGAACACTGAAGCTTTCTTT

CDR3 length: 21
D gene: -
V gene: TRBV27
J gene: TRBJ1-5
clone size: -
CDR3 protein: CASSASAVGRRGEFFNQPQHF
CDR3 DNA: TGTGCCAGCAGTGCAAGCGCGGTCGGTCGTAGGGGGGAATTTTTTAATCAGCCCCAGCATTTT

CDR3 length: 13
D gene: -
V gene: TRBV27
J gene: TRBJ2-5
clone size: once
CDR3 protein: CASSLRGVGTQYF
CDR3 DNA: TGTGCCAGCAGTTTGAGAGGGGTAGGGACCCAGTACTTC

CDR3 length: 14
D gene: -
V gene: TRBV7-2
J gene: TRBJ2-5
clone size: -
CDR3 protein: CASTWGTGPGTQYF
CDR3 DNA: TGTGCCAGCACCTGGGGAACTGGGCCGGGGACCCAGTACTTC

CDR3 length: 15
D gene: -
V gene: TRBV5-1
J gene: TRBJ1-1
clone size: -
CDR3 protein: CASSLDTRLNTEAFF
CDR3 DNA: TGCGCCAGCAGCCTGGACACGAGATTGAACACTGAAGCTTTCTTT

CDR3 length: 14
D gene: TRBD1
V gene: TRBV5-1
J gene: TRBJ2-1
clone size: -
CDR3 protein: CASSLGQGDNEQFF
CDR3 DNA: TGCGCCAGCAGCTTGGGACAGGGGGACAATGAGCAGTTCTTC

CDR3 length: 15
D gene: -
V gene: TRBV30
J gene: TRBJ2-1
clone size: -
CDR3 protein: CAWSPESKSYNEQFF
CDR3 DNA: TGTGCCTGGAGCCCAGAGTCTAAATCCTACAATGAGCAGTTCTTC

CDR3 length: 13
D gene: -
V gene: TRBV7-8
J gene: TRBJ1-2
clone size: -
CDR3 protein: CASSLDPDYGYTF
CDR3 DNA: TGTGCCAGCAGCTTAGATCCTGACTATGGCTACACCTTC

CDR3 length: 14
D gene: -
V gene: TRBV19
J gene: TRBJ1-1
clone size: -
CDR3 protein: CASSTQTDQGEAFF
CDR3 DNA: TGTGCCAGTAGTACTCAGACAGACCAAGGTGAAGCTTTCTTT

CDR3 length: 17
D gene: TRBD2
V gene: TRBV3-1/TRBV3-2
J gene: TRBJ2-2
clone size: few
CDR3 protein: CASSQTSGGASTGELFF
CDR3 DNA: TGTGCCAGCAGCCAAACTAGCGGGGGGGCTAGCACCGGGGAGCTGTTTTTT

CDR3 length: 15
D gene: -
V gene: TRBV6-1
J gene: TRBJ2-7
clone size: -
CDR3 protein: CASSEGAGSSYEQYF
CDR3 DNA: TGTGCCAGCAGTGAAGGGGCAGGGAGCTCCTACGAGCAGTACTTC

CDR3 length: 14
D gene: -
V gene: TRBV5-1
J gene: TRBJ2-7
clone size: -
CDR3 protein: CASSLEGTIYEQYF
CDR3 DNA: TGCGCCAGCAGCTTGGAAGGGACGATCTACGAGCAGTACTTC

CDR3 length: 14
D gene: -
V gene: TRBV27
J gene: TRBJ2-3
clone size: -
CDR3 protein: CATPGHLRTDTQYF
CDR3 DNA: TGTGCCACCCCTGGACACCTCCGCACAGATACGCAGTATTTT

CDR3 length: 15
D gene: TRBD1
V gene: TRBV2
J gene: TRBJ1-5
clone size: few
CDR3 protein: CASSWGQGNNQPQHF
CDR3 DNA: TGTGCCAGCAGCTGGGGACAGGGGAACAATCAGCCCCAGCATTTT